The 23 T cell receptor beta chains in this list originate from one sample, sequenced in a study of blood T cell repertoires in COVID-19. Measured with immunoSEQ multiplex PCR; TCRdb has only the in-frame clones, and not every one. The table has approximately 62,000 clones, 76% seen once. Sequences were obtained from peripheral blood. The receptors stem from a woman in her forties or fifties with active or convalescent COVID-19.

The chain has TRBV9 and TRBJ2-5; weak D call: TRBD2 (6 bases). Germline V CDR1 and CDR2: SGDLS, YYNGEE. V lost 1 base and J lost 1, with 14 bases in between. The CDR3 loop spans 16 amino acids. DNA of the CDR3: TGTGCCAGCAGCGTACCGGGAGAAAGGAGCCAAGAGACCCAGTACTTC. Translation: CASSVPGERSQETQYF. Variable domain in full (rest from reference TRBV9 and TRBJ2-5): DSGVTQTPKHLITATGQRVTLRCSPRSGDLSVYWYQQSLDQGLQFLIQYYNGEERAKGNILERFSAQQFPDLHSELNLSSLELGDSALYFCASSVPGERSQETQYFGPGTRLLVL.

The V and J genes are TRBV7-6 and TRBJ1-2; 7 bases map to TRBD1. There are 15 residues in the CDR3. Trimming cost V 5 bases and J 7 bases; bases outside gene matches: 13. From germline, CDR1 is SGHVS and CDR2 FNYEAQ. The chain's CDR3 is CASSPGTASPSGYTF. CDR3 nucleotides: TGTGCCAGCAGCCCCGGGACAGCCTCCCCCTCTGGCTACACCTTC.

This clone was seen a few times. A junction boundary mismatches the germline segment, possibly from a read error. This sequence joins TRBV6-5 and TRBJ1-3; 7 bases align to TRBD1. Per germline, CDR1 MNHEY and CDR2 SVGAGI. CDR3 size: 13 residues. The CDR3 region has the DNA TGTGCCAGCAGTTCATCGACAGGGCACGGGCTTCATTTT. Translating it yields CASSSSTGHGLHF.

The rearrangement links TRBV19 to TRBJ2-4; a weak D match, TRBD2 (5 bases). From germline, CDR1 is LNHDA and CDR2 SQIVND (reference sequence). Trimming shortened V by 0 bases and J by 0 bases, and 9 bases separated the two germline ends. The CDR3 covers 16 residues. The CDR3 DNA reads as TGTGCCAGTAGTATAGACCCCGGGGTAGCCAAAAACATTCAGTACTTC. Translating gives CASSIDPGVAKNIQYF. Full variable domain (outside the CDR3, taken from reference TRBV19 and TRBJ2-4): DGGITQSPKYLFRKEGQNVTLSCEQNLNHDAMYWYRQDPGQGLRLIYYSQIVNDFQKGDIAEGYSVSREKKESFPLTVTSAQKNPTAFYLCASSIDPGVAKNIQYFGAGTRLSVL.

This clone turned up a few times. This sequence joins TRBV5-1 and TRBJ2-7; tentative D call: TRBD2 (5 bases). This CDR3 is built from 14 residues. Trimming stripped 1 base from V and 1 base from J, with 9 bases between. Germline V gives CDR1 SGHRS, CDR2 YFSETQ. In nucleotides, the CDR3 is TGCGCCAGCAGCTTGAGCGGCAATTCCTACGAGCAGTACTTC. Translation: CASSLSGNSYEQYF.

This clone appeared once. The chain combines TRBV5-8 with TRBJ1-3; 7 positions match TRBD1. V dropped 1 base and J dropped 5; count of bases not matched to a gene: 6. Per germline, CDR1 SGHTS and CDR2 YDEGEE. The CDR3 extends over 15 amino acids. The CDR3 DNA reads TGTGCCAGCAGCTTGCGACAGGGTGGAAGAAACACCATATATTTT. Protein sequence: CASSLRQGGRNTIYF.

Only a few counts were recorded for this clone. The chain couples TRBV12-3 or TRBV12-4 to TRBJ1-2; TRBD1 matches 11 bases. With 7 bases clipped from V and 4 bases from J, the junction kept 2 bases outside the gene matches. This CDR3 has 13 residues. The CDR3 spells CASTGTGGYGYTF. The CDR3, as DNA: TGTGCCAGCACCGGGACAGGGGGCTATGGCTACACCTTC.

The chain couples TRBV29-1 to TRBJ2-5; 7 bases map to TRBD2. Per germline, CDR1 SQVTM and CDR2 ANQGSEA. The length of the CDR3 is 13 residues. V was pared by 5 bases and J by 2 bases, with 5 bases of the junction left unmatched. DNA of the CDR3: TGCAGCGTTCAGCGGGATGTTCAAGAGACCCAGTACTTC. Protein: CSVQRDVQETQYF.

The chain carries TRBV19 and TRBJ1-6; 8 positions match TRBD1. The CDR3 runs 15 residues. CDR1 is LNHDA, CDR2 SQIVND, per germline (reference sequence). V lost 4 bases to trimming and J lost 5 bases; unmatched junction nucleotides: 4. In nucleotides, the CDR3 is TGTGCCAGTAGTACCGGGGGACAGGATAATTCACCCCTCCACTTT. Protein: CASSTGGQDNSPLHF. Complete variable domain (other parts from reference TRBV19 and TRBJ1-6): DGGITQSPKYLFRKEGQNVTLSCEQNLNHDAMYWYRQDPGQGLRLIYYSQIVNDFQKGDIAEGYSVSREKKESFPLTVTSAQKNPTAFYLCASSTGGQDNSPLHFGNGTRLTVT.

This clone showed up just a few times. The chain links TRBV12-5 to TRBJ2-6; 9 bases agree with TRBD1. Germline V gives CDR1 LGHNT, CDR2 FRNRAP. J lost 1 base, V lost 4 bases, and 2 bases had no gene match. The CDR3 spans 16 residues. The CDR3 loop reads CASGWDRASGANVLTF. CDR3 sequence (DNA): TGTGCTAGTGGTTGGGACAGGGCTTCTGGGGCCAACGTCCTGACTTTC. The variable domain in full, completed from reference TRBV12-5 and TRBJ2-6, reads DARVTQTPRHKVTEMGQEVTMRCQPILGHNTVFWYRQTMMQGLELLAYFRNRAPLDDSGMPKDRFSAEMPDATLATLKIQPSEPRDSAVYFCASGWDRASGANVLTFGAGSRLTVL.

This clone has only one observation. This chain joins TRBV4-1 and TRBJ2-7; 7 positions match TRBD1. The J segment lost 4 bases and the V segment lost 1 base, leaving 10 bases of the junction unmatched. Germline CDR1 reads MGHRA; CDR2 reads YSYEKL. The CDR3 is 16 amino acids. The CDR3 sequence: CASSQASATGQYEQYF. The CDR3 DNA reads as TGCGCCAGCAGCCAAGCTTCCGCGACAGGGCAGTACGAGCAGTACTTC.

This clone has only a few counts. The gene calls are TRBV18 and TRBJ2-7, with D perhaps TRBD1 (5 bases). Trimming removed 5 bases from V and 4 bases from J, with 12 bases in between. The CDR3 totals 13 residues. CDR1 and CDR2 (germline): KGHSH, LQKENI. The CDR3 sequence is CASSSGRLYEQYF. Written as DNA, the CDR3 is TGTGCCAGCTCATCAGGGCGATTGTACGAGCAGTACTTC.

This chain connects TRBV18 to TRBJ1-2, with a weak D call TRBD1 (6 bases). V lost 3 bases and J 2 bases, leaving 19 bases between the germline ends. The CDR3 loop spans 17 amino acids. Per germline, CDR1 KGHSH and CDR2 LQKENI. The CDR3 is CASSPYQTGPLNYGYTF. The DNA of the CDR3 is TGTGCCAGCTCACCTTACCAGACAGGCCCACTAAACTATGGCTACACCTTC.

This clone was detected only once. This chain links TRBV4-1 with TRBJ1-1, with D unresolved. Looked up from germline, CDR1 is MGHRA and CDR2 is YSYEKL. V gave up 2 bases and J gave up 0 bases, with 10 bases separating them. The CDR3 length is 15 residues. CDR3 DNA sequence: TGCGCCAGCAGCCAATCGCCCCAGGTGAACACTGAAGCTTTCTTT. It encodes CASSQSPQVNTEAFF.

This clone was recorded a few times. This chain connects TRBV6-5 to TRBJ1-2; no definite D call. V was trimmed by 1 base and J by 8 bases, leaving 8 bases between them. The CDR3 spans 12 residues. From germline, CDR1 is MNHEY and CDR2 SVGAGI. This CDR3 is CASSYFGGGYTF. DNA of the CDR3: TGTGCCAGCAGTTACTTTGGTGGCGGCTACACCTTC.

This clone was seen a handful of times. The J gene is TRBJ1-2, the V gene TRBV4-1; D is perhaps TRBD1 (5 bases). Germline assignment: CDR1 MGHRA and CDR2 YSYEKL. The CDR3 covers 20 residues. Trimming left V 2 bases short and J 1 base short, with 26 bases between. The CDR3 loop is CASSQIQPRTTTTGNYGYTF. The DNA of the CDR3 is TGCGCCAGCAGCCAAATCCAACCCAGGACAACAACTACCGGTAACTATGGCTACACCTTC.

In this sample, this clone turned up a few times. V and J are TRBV7-3 and TRBJ1-1; 8 bases match TRBD1. The CDR3 covers 14 residues. V gave up 4 bases and J gave up 1 base; unmatched junction bases: 2. CDR1 and CDR2 (germline): SGHTA, FQGTGA. CDR3 protein: CASSSQGANTEAFF. CDR3 nucleotides: TGTGCCAGCAGCTCGCAGGGGGCGAACACTGAAGCTTTCTTT.

This clone appeared a few times. This chain joins TRBV9 and TRBJ1-1, with D possibly being TRBD1 (5 bases). Trimming stripped 1 base from V and 10 bases from J, with 20 bases between. This CDR3 comprises 15 residues. CDR1 and CDR2 (germline): SGDLS, YYNGEE. CDR3 loop: CASSVLPGPGVGAFF. Written as DNA, the CDR3 is TGTGCCAGCAGCGTACTTCCCGGGCCGGGGGTTGGAGCTTTCTTT.

This clone showed up just once. The chain has TRBV7-9 and TRBJ2-3; TRBD2 matches at 8 bases. The CDR3 runs to 15 residues. Germline loops: CDR1 SEHNR, CDR2 FQNEAQ (reference sequence). V lost 4 bases, J lost 2 bases, and 5 bases stayed unmatched. CDR3: CASSSIAGNTDTQYF. Written as DNA, the CDR3 is TGTGCCAGCAGCTCTATAGCGGGGAACACAGATACGCAGTATTTT.

The J gene is TRBJ2-7, the V gene TRBV24-1, with 9 nucleotides matching TRBD2. The CDR3 has 18 residues. Losses at the gene ends were 5 bases for V and 5 bases for J; bases not matched to a gene: 18. Germline-derived CDR1 and CDR2 are KGHDR and SFDVKD. Written as DNA, the CDR3 is TGTGCCACCAGTGTCGAGACTTCTAGCGGGAAGAAACTGGACGAGCAGTACTTC. Its translation is CATSVETSSGKKLDEQYF.

The V and J genes are TRBV27 and TRBJ1-1; TRBD1 matches 9 bases. J gave up 4 bases and V 5 bases, and 5 bases lay outside the gene matches. The CDR3 length is 14 residues. Germline V gene sequence: CDR1 MNHEY, CDR2 SMNVEV (reference sequence). The chain's CDR3 is CASSPGTGLTEAFF. CDR3 nucleotide sequence: TGTGCCAGCAGTCCCGGGACAGGGCTCACTGAAGCTTTCTTT.

The genes are TRBV6-1 and TRBJ2-7, with TRBD2 matching over 7 bases. This CDR3 is 16 amino acids long. V shed 0 bases and J 2 bases; nucleotides not matched to a gene: 7. The V gene's germline CDR1 is MNHNS and CDR2 SASEGT. CDR3 nucleotide sequence: TGTGCCAGCAGTGAAGCTAGCGGGTGGACCACCTACGAGCAGTACTTC. Translated: CASSEASGWTTYEQYF.

The chain couples TRBV7-2 to TRBJ2-1; 14 bases are a match to TRBD2. Per germline, CDR1 SGHTA and CDR2 FQGNSA. Trimming removed 5 bases from V and 9 bases from J; junction bases left unmatched: 9. The CDR3 is 16 residues long. The CDR3, as DNA: TGTGCCAGCAGCCCGAAGGGACTAGCGGGAGTGGGTGAGCAGTTCTTC. Protein: CASSPKGLAGVGEQFF.